Listed below are T cell receptor beta chains from one sample, sequenced in a study of T-cell reconstitution after alpha-beta-depleted transplantation in children. TCRdb re-called the PCR reads through MiXCR, storing one row per CDR3 protein. The data show approximately 500,000 distinct CDR3 sequences, with 8% to 11% seen just once and 2% held by the top ten. This specimen was PBMCs, taken before TCRalphabeta/CD19-depleted stem cell transplant. The receptor set was obtained from a child aged 2 to 10 with inherited bone marrow failure, due to receive a stem cell transplant. CDR3s include the opening cysteine and the closing phenylalanine or tryptophan. The D gene is left open where the match is weak. A clone size is listed for some rows: how often the clone was seen (once, few, many), or a class if it is expanded.

size	V	D	J	DNA	CDR3
many	TRBV10-3	-	TRBJ2-5	TGTGCCATCAGTGAACGAGATTGGGAGACCCAGTACTTC	CAISERDWETQYF
many	TRBV5-1	TRBD2	TRBJ2-7	TGCGCCAGCAGCCCAAACCCTAGCGGGATTTACGAGCAGTACTTC	CASSPNPSGIYEQYF
-	TRBV15	TRBD2	TRBJ2-3	TGTGCCACCAGCAGAGCCAGCGGGGCCACAGATACGCAGTATTTT	CATSRASGATDTQYF
many	TRBV7-2	TRBD2	TRBJ2-1	TGTGCCAGCAGCCAAGCGGGAGGGTCCCCCAAGCCCTACAATGAGCAGTTCTTC	CASSQAGGSPKPYNEQFF
few	TRBV3-1	-	TRBJ2-1	TGTGCCAGCAGCCAAAGGCTAGCGAGCCCATACAATGAGCAGTTCTTC	CASSQRLASPYNEQFF
many	TRBV20-1	TRBD2	TRBJ2-1	TGCAGTGCACTCACTAGCGGATACTACAATGAGCAGTTCTTC	CSALTSGYYNEQFF
many	TRBV4-3	-	TRBJ2-7	TGCGCCAGCAGCCAGGGCGGGGTCGGCGAGCAGTACTTC	CASSQGGVGEQYF
many	TRBV12-3/TRBV12-4	-	TRBJ2-7	TGTGCCAGCACCCACGGAGGCGGCGGTGGCTACGAGCAGTACTTC	CASTHGGGGGYEQYF
few	TRBV23-1	-	TRBJ2-3	TGCGCCAGCAGAAGGGGACAAGGGAGCACAGATACGCAGTATTTT	CASRRGQGSTDTQYF
few	TRBV27	-	TRBJ1-5	TGTGCCAGCAGTTTTGTTCCAGGTTATCAGCCCCAGCATTTT	CASSFVPGYQPQHF
many	TRBV29-1	TRBD2	TRBJ2-1	TGCAGCGTTGAGGGGACTAGCGGCCTGAGCTCCTACAATGAGCAGTTCTTC	CSVEGTSGLSSYNEQFF
many	TRBV5-1	TRBD1	TRBJ2-7	TGCGCCAGCAGCTTGGACAGGGGTTGGCAGCGGTACTTC	CASSLDRGWQRYF
-	TRBV7-9	TRBD2	TRBJ2-3	TGTGCCAGCAGCTTAGTTCTAGCGGGAGACGCAGATACGCAGTATTTT	CASSLVLAGDADTQYF
many	TRBV20-1	-	TRBJ2-1	TGCAGTGCTAGAGGGGCTAGCTCCTACAATGAGCAGTTCTTC	CSARGASSYNEQFF
many	TRBV20-1	-	TRBJ2-7	TGCAGTGCCCCCACTCCCCAAACCTACGAGCAGTACTTC	CSAPTPQTYEQYF
few	TRBV18	-	TRBJ2-3	TGTGCCAGCTCACCAGTCTATTTGAGGGGACCCACAGATACGCAGTATTTT	CASSPVYLRGPTDTQYF
many	TRBV10-1	TRBD1	TRBJ2-2	TGCGCCAGCAGTCATTCGGGACAGGGTGACACCGGGGAGCTGTTTTTT	CASSHSGQGDTGELFF
many	TRBV20-1	TRBD1	TRBJ2-7	TGCAGTGCTAGCCCTCCGACAGGGGGTCCCTACGAGCAGTACTTC	CSASPPTGGPYEQYF
few	TRBV30	TRBD2	TRBJ2-1	TGTGCCTGGAGTCTGGGACTAGCGGGGCCACAGCAGTTCTTC	CAWSLGLAGPQQFF
many	TRBV29-1	-	TRBJ2-5	TGCAGCGTTGAATCTCCGGGGTTCAGATCCGGAAAAGAGACCCAGTACTTC	CSVESPGFRSGKETQYF